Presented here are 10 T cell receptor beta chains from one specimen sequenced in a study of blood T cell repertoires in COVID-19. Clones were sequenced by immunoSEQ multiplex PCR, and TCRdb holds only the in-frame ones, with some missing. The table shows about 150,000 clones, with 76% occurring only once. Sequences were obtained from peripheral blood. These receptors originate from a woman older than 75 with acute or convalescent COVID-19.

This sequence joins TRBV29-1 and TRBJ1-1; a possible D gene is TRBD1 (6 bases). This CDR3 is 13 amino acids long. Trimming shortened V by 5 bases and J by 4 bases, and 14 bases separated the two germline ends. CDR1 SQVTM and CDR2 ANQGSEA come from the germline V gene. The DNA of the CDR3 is TGCAGCGTTAACAGGGATATTGGCACTGAAGCTTTCTTT. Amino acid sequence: CSVNRDIGTEAFF.

The CDR3 DNA sequence: TGTGCCAGCAGTGAAGATCTTGAAAAACTGTTTTTT. Translation gives CASSEDLEKLFF. The rearrangement uses TRBV6-1 and TRBJ1-4; D is unclear. Per germline, CDR1 MNHNS and CDR2 SASEGT. The V end was cut by 1 base, the J end by 7 bases, with 4 bases between. The CDR3 is 12 residues long.

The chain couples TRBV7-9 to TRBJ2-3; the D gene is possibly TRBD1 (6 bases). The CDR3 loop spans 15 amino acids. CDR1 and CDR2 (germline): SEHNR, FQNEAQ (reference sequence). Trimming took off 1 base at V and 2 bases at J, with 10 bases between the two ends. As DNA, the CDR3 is TGTGCCAGCAGCTTAGTGGGGGCCTCCACAGATACGCAGTATTTT. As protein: CASSLVGASTDTQYF.

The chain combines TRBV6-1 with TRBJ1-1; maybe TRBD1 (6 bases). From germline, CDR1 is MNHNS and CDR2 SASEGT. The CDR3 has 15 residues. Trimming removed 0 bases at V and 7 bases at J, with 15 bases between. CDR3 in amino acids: CASSEAARGEGEAFF. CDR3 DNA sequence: TGTGCCAGCAGTGAAGCGGCCAGGGGTGAGGGTGAAGCTTTCTTT.

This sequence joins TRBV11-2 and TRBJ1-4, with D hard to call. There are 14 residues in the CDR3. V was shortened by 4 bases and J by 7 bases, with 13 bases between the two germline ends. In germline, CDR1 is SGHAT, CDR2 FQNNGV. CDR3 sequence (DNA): TGTGCCAGCAGCTCGGGGAGGATCCCTGAAAAACTGTTTTTT. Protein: CASSSGRIPEKLFF.

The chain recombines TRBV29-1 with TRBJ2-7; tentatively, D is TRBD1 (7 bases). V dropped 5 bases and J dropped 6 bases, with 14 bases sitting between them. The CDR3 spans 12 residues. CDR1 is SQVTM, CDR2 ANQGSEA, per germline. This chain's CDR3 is CSVPGQGGEQYF. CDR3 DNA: TGCAGCGTTCCTGGGCAGGGGGGCGAGCAGTACTTC.

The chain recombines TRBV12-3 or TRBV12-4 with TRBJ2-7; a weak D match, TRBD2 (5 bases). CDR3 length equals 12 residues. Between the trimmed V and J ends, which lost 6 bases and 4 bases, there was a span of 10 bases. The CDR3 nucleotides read TGTGCCAGCAGGGGCGGGCGATACGAGCAGTACTTC. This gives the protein CASRGGRYEQYF.

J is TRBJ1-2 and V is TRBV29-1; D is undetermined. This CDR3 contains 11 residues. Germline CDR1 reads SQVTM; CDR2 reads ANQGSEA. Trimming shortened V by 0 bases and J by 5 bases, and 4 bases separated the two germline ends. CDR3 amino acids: CSVEELYGYTF. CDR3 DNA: TGCAGCGTTGAAGAACTATATGGCTACACCTTC. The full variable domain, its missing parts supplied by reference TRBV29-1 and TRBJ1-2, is SAVISQKPSRDICQRGTSLTIQCQVDSQVTMMFWYRQQPGQSLTLIATANQGSEATYESGFVIDKFPISRPNLTFSTLTVSNMSPEDSSIYLCSVEELYGYTFGSGTRLTVV.

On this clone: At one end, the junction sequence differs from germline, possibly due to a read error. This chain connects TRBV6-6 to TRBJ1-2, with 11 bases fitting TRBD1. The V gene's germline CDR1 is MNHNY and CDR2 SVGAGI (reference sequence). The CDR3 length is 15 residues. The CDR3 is CASSNSGQGGYGYTF. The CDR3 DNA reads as TGTGCCAGCAGTAACTCGGGACAGGGGGGCTATGGCTACACCTTC.

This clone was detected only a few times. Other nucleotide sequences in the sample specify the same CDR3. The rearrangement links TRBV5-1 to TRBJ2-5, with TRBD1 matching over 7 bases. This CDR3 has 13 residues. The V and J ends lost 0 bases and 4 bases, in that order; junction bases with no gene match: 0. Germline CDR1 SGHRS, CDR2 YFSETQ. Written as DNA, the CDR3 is TGCGCCAGCAGCTTGGGACAGGGAGAGACCCAGTACTTC. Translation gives CASSLGQGETQYF.